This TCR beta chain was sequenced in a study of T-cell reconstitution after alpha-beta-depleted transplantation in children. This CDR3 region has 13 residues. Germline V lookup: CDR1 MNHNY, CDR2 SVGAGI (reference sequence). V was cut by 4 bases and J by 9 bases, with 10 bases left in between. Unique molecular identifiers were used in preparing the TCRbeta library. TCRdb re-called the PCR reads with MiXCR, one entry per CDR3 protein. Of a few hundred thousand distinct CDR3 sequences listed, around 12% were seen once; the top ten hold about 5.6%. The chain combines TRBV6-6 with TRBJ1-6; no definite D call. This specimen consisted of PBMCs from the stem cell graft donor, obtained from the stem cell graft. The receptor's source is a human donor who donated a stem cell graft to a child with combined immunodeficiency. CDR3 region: CASSSLNSSPLHF. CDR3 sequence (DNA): TGTGCCAGCAGTTCCCTCAATTCTTCACCCCTCCACTTT.